The sequence of this T cell receptor beta chain was determined in a study of cytomegalovirus exposure and HLA in healthy donors. Libraries were prepared by immunoSEQ multiplex PCR; TCRdb keeps only in-frame clonotypes and omits some of them. Here the sample spans some 80,000 clones, over 85% being singletons. This CDR3 contains 13 residues. Germline V gives CDR1 SGHTA, CDR2 FQGNSA. Trimming cost V 4 bases and J 11 bases; bases outside gene matches: 5. Comment on this clone: The antigen remains undetermined.

Findings and caveats of the study: Cytomegalovirus status, reportedly, was diagnosed with high specificity and sensitivity by the classifier.

The source is a woman younger than 35 in good health and CMV-seronegative. The chain couples TRBV7-2 to TRBJ2-3; 11 bases fit TRBD2. Sequenced sample: PBMCs. The CDR3 DNA follows: TGTGCCAGCAGCTCCGGGACTAGCGGCCGGCAGTATTTT. It yields the protein CASSSGTSGRQYF.